Listed here is a single T cell receptor beta chain. The target antigen is unknown. TCRdb itself ran the reads through MiXCR, one entry per CDR3 protein. This table has roughly 310,000 distinct CDR3 sequences, 25% to 35% appearing once. The CDR3 loop spans 17 amino acids. V was cut by 0 bases and J by 1 base, with 13 bases left in between. This sample was taken from a study of T cell repertoires in cytomegalovirus infection. Whole-study context: Epitope selection comprised recently identified HLA-C-restricted CMV epitopes and well-studied HLA-B-restricted CMV epitopes.

Specimen: cultured PBMCs, collected from culture after CMV antigen stimulation. This TCR derives from a human donor in good health (CMV status not recorded). Some clones in this sample may be carry-over from other donors' samples. V gene TRBV12-3 or TRBV12-4 combines with J gene TRBJ1-5, with D possibly being TRBD1 (5 bases). The CDR3 loop reads CASSLAPGTVSNQPQHF. The CDR3, as DNA: TGTGCCAGCAGTTTAGCGCCGGGGACCGTAAGCAATCAGCCCCAGCATTTT.